Listed below are T cell receptor beta chains from one sample, sequenced in a study of blood T cell repertoires in COVID-19. Sequenced by immunoSEQ multiplex PCR; TCRdb stores in-frame clones only, minus some. The sample holds about 200,000 clones, 80% to 85% seen once. Sequenced material: PBMCs or T cells enriched from blood (not recorded which). The source of these receptors is a woman aged 25 to 39 who had been exposed to COVID-19. CDR3s include the opening cysteine and the closing phenylalanine or tryptophan. The D gene is left open where the match is weak. The size entry is marked missing in some rows and otherwise reads once, few, many or a size class.

CDR3 DNA | CDR3 protein | J gene | D gene | clone size | V gene
TGTGCCAGCAGCGCAGTTACTAGCGGGGGCCTCAATGAGCAGTTCTTC | CASSAVTSGGLNEQFF | TRBJ2-1 | TRBD2 | . | TRBV7-2
TGTGCCAGCAGCCTCTTGGGGGGATTCTACGAGCAGTACTTC | CASSLLGGFYEQYF | TRBJ2-7 | . | . | TRBV6-5
TGTGCCAGCAGTTTATTCGGGGGGACGTACAATGAGCAGTTCTTC | CASSLFGGTYNEQFF | TRBJ2-1 | TRBD2 | . | TRBV27
TGTGCCAGCCTAGGGGGTTGGGAAGCTTTCTTT | CASLGGWEAFF | TRBJ1-1 | . | . | TRBV2
TGTGCCAGCAGTTTAGGTTCAGGGAACACTGAAGCTTTCTTT | CASSLGSGNTEAFF | TRBJ1-1 | . | few | TRBV27
TGTGCCAGCAGCTTCAGGGGCGGTCCAACTAATGAAAAACTGTTTTTT | CASSFRGGPTNEKLFF | TRBJ1-4 | . | . | TRBV13
TGCGCCACCAAGACTAGCGCCTACAATGAGCAGTTCTTC | CATKTSAYNEQFF | TRBJ2-1 | TRBD2 | . | TRBV5-1
TGTGCCAGCAGCGTTCCCCTGACAGGGAGCTCCTACGAGCAGTACTTC | CASSVPLTGSSYEQYF | TRBJ2-7 | TRBD1 | . | TRBV6-2/TRBV6-3
TGTGCCAGCAGTTCCGTCCCAGGTTCCAATTCACCCCTCCACTTT | CASSSVPGSNSPLHF | TRBJ1-6 | . | . | TRBV6-5
TGCGCCAGCAGTGGACAGAAGAGCTCCTACGAGCAGTACTTC | CASSGQKSSYEQYF | TRBJ2-7 | . | . | TRBV10-2
TGTGCCACCTTATGGGGCTACCAAGAGACCCAGTACTTC | CATLWGYQETQYF | TRBJ2-5 | . | . | TRBV30
TGCGCCAGCAGCCCCCAACAGGGAACTAATGAAAAACTGTTTTTT | CASSPQQGTNEKLFF | TRBJ1-4 | . | . | TRBV4-3
TGCGCCAGCAGCCACATCACCGGGACAGGGGGTTCTCAGCCCCAGCATTTT | CASSHITGTGGSQPQHF | TRBJ1-5 | TRBD1 | . | TRBV4-1
TGTGCCAGCAGTGAATTGGTGGGAGGGAAAAACCAAGCGACAGGTCCCTCTCCCCTCCACTTT | CASSELVGGKNQATGPSPLHF | TRBJ1-6 | . | . | TRBV6-1
TGTGCCAGCAGCCTACGGACAGGGCCAGCCCCTCTTGCTAACTATGGCTACACCTTC | CASSLRTGPAPLANYGYTF | TRBJ1-2 | TRBD1 | . | TRBV9
TGTGCCAGCAGCCTTGGGACAGGGGGCCGGTATGGCTACACCTTC | CASSLGTGGRYGYTF | TRBJ1-2 | TRBD1 | . | TRBV9
TGTGCCAGCAGTTGGGACAGGGGGGCCAAAAACATTCAGTACTTC | CASSWDRGAKNIQYF | TRBJ2-4 | TRBD1 | . | TRBV28
TGTGCCAGCAGCTTAGTTAATAACTATGGCTACACCTTC | CASSLVNNYGYTF | TRBJ1-2 | . | many | TRBV7-9
TGTGCCAGCAGTGTACAGATAAATCAGCCCCAGCATTTT | CASSVQINQPQHF | TRBJ1-5 | . | . | TRBV2
TGCGCCAGCAGCCCGTGGGACAGGGTGGAGAACACTGAAGCTTTCTTT | CASSPWDRVENTEAFF | TRBJ1-1 | TRBD1 | . | TRBV4-1
TGTGCCAGCAGTGAGACTCTCTACGCCACAGATACGCAGTATTTT | CASSETLYATDTQYF | TRBJ2-3 | . | . | TRBV6-1
TGTGCCAGCAGCCAAGTACGGCCAGGGGGCGGCGAGCAGTACTTC | CASSQVRPGGGEQYF | TRBJ2-7 | TRBD1 | . | TRBV4-2
TGTGCCAGCAGCTTTAGGACAGGGGGGGTGTCTAATGAAAAACTGTTTTTT | CASSFRTGGVSNEKLFF | TRBJ1-4 | TRBD1 | . | TRBV7-9
TGTGCCAGCAGTGGGACAGGGTTCACCGGGGAGCTGTTTTTT | CASSGTGFTGELFF | TRBJ2-2 | TRBD1 | . | TRBV2
TGCGCCAGCAGCCGGGACAGGGGCTTTAATGAAAAACTGTTTTTT | CASSRDRGFNEKLFF | TRBJ1-4 | TRBD1 | few | TRBV5-1
TGTGCCATCAGGGGGGGTGGGATCCGTGGCTACACCTTC | CAIRGGGIRGYTF | TRBJ1-2 | . | . | TRBV10-3
TGTGCCAGCACCTCCTCTAGGGGGTTTAATGAAAAACTGTTTTTT | CASTSSRGFNEKLFF | TRBJ1-4 | . | . | TRBV11-2
TGTGCCAGCAGCTTAGGGGGGGGGAACAATGAGCAGTTCTTC | CASSLGGGNNEQFF | TRBJ2-1 | TRBD2 | . | TRBV7-2
TGTGCCATCAGTGGCGGGACAGGGGATGGCTACACCTTC | CAISGGTGDGYTF | TRBJ1-2 | TRBD1 | few | TRBV10-3
TGCGCCAGCAGCTCCCGAGCAGCGGGGGAAGAGACCCAGTACTTC | CASSSRAAGEETQYF | TRBJ2-5 | TRBD2 | . | TRBV10-2
TGTGCCACCACTAGACAGGGGAGATTCGCAGAGACCCAGTACTTC | CATTRQGRFAETQYF | TRBJ2-5 | TRBD1 | . | TRBV15
TGCGCCAGCAGCCAAGTGGCCTTAGCGGGGGCCCTCTACGAGCAGTACTTC | CASSQVALAGALYEQYF | TRBJ2-7 | TRBD2 | . | TRBV4-1
TGTGCCAGCAGCCAGGGAAGGAATAGCCATGGCTACACCTTC | CASSQGRNSHGYTF | TRBJ1-2 | . | . | TRBV6-5
TGTGCCAGCAGCGGGAAGGGACAGTACACAGATACGCAGTATTTT | CASSGKGQYTDTQYF | TRBJ2-3 | TRBD1 | . | TRBV9
TGTGCCAGTAGTATAAGAGAATCAAGCGGAAACACCATATATTTT | CASSIRESSGNTIYF | TRBJ1-3 | . | . | TRBV19
TGTGCCAGCAGCCCCGGACAGGGGGGGGGATGGACTGAAGCTTTCTTT | CASSPGQGGGWTEAFF | TRBJ1-1 | TRBD1 | once | TRBV13
TGTGCCAGCAGCTTGCCGGGACAGGGGTTTTACGGGGAGCTGTTTTTT | CASSLPGQGFYGELFF | TRBJ2-2 | TRBD1 | once | TRBV5-6